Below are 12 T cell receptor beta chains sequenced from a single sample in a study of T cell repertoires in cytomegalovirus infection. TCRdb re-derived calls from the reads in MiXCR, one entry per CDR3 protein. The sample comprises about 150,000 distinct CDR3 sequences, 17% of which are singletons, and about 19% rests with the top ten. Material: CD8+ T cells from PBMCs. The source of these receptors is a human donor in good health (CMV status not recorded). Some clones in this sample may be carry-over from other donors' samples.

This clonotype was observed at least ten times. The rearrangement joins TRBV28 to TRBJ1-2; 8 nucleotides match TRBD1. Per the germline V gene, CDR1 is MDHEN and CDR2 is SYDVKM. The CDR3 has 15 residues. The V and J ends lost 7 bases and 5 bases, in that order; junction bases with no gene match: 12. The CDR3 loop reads CASNPQRTGRYGYTF. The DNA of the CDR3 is TGTGCCAGCAACCCACAACGGACAGGGAGGTATGGCTACACCTTC.

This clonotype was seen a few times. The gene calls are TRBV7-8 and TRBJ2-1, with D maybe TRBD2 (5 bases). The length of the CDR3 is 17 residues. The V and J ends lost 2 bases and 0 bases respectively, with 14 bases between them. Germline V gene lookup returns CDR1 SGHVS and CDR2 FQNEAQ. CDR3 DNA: TGTGCCAGCAGCTTATCCCGGACCACTAGCTCCTACAATGAGCAGTTCTTC. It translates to CASSLSRTTSSYNEQFF.

CDR3 loop: CASSILAGVYNEQFF. CDR3 DNA sequence: TGTGCCAGCAGTATTCTAGCGGGAGTTTACAATGAGCAGTTCTTC. V gene TRBV6-2 or TRBV6-3 combines with J gene TRBJ2-1, with 10 bases that match TRBD2. CDR1 and CDR2 (germline): MNHEY, SVGEGT. The CDR3 is 15 residues long. The V and J ends lost 5 bases and 4 bases, in that order; junction bases with no gene match: 5.

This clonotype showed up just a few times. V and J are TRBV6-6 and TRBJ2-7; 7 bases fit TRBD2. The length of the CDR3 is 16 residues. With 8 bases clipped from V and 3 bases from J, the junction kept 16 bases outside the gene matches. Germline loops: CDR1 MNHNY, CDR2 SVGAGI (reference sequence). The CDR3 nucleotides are TGTGCCAGCTGTCCAACTCTACGGGACTACCTCTACGAGCAGTACTTC. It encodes CASCPTLRDYLYEQYF.

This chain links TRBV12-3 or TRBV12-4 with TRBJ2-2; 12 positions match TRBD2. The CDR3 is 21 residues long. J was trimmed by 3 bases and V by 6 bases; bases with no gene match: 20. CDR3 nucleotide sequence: TGTGCCAGCAGGCCGAAAGGGTCCCCTAGCGGGAGGGCCGCTGACACCGGGGAGCTGTTTTTT. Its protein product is CASRPKGSPSGRAADTGELFF.

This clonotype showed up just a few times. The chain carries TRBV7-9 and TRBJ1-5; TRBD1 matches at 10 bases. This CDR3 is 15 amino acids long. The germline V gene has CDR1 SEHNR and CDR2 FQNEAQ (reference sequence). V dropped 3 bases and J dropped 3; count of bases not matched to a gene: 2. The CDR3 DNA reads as TGTGCCAGCAGCTTGGGGACAGGGGACAATCAGCCCCAGCATTTT. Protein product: CASSLGTGDNQPQHF.

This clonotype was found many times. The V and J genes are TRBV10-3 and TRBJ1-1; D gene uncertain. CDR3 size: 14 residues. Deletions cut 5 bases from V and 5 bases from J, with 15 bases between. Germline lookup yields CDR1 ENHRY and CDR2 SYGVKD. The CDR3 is CAISSEGSTTEAFF. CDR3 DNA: TGTGCCATCAGTTCTGAGGGATCTACGACTGAAGCTTTCTTT.

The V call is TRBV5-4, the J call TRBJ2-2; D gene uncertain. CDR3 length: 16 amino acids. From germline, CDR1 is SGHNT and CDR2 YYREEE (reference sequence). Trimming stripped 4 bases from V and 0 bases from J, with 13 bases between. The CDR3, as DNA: TGTGCCAGCAGCCCCCTTGAGAGCGCGAACACCGGGGAGCTGTTTTTT. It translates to CASSPLESANTGELFF.

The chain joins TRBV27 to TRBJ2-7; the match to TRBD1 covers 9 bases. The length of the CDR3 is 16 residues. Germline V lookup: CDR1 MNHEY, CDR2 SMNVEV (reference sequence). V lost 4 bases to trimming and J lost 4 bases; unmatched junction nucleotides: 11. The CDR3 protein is CASSSARDRDPYEQYF. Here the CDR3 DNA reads TGTGCCAGCAGTTCTGCCCGGGACAGGGACCCTTACGAGCAGTACTTC.

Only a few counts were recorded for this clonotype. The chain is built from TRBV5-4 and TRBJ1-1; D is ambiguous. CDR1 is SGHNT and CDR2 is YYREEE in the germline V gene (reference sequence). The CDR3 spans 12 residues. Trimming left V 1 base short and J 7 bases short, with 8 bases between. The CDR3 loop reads CASSLNSVEAFF. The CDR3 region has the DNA TGTGCCAGCAGCTTGAATTCGGTTGAAGCTTTCTTT.

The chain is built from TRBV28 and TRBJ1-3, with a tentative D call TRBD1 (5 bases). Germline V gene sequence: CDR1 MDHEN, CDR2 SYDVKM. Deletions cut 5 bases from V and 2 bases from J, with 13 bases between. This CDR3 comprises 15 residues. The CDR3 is CASSPWGDPGNTIYF. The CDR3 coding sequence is TGTGCCAGCAGTCCCTGGGGGGACCCTGGAAACACCATATATTTT.

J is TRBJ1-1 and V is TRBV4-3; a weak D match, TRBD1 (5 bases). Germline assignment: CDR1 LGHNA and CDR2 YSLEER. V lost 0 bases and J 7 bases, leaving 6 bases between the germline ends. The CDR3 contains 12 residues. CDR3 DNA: TGCGCCAGCAGCCAAGAGGGGGATGAAGCTTTCTTT. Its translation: CASSQEGDEAFF.